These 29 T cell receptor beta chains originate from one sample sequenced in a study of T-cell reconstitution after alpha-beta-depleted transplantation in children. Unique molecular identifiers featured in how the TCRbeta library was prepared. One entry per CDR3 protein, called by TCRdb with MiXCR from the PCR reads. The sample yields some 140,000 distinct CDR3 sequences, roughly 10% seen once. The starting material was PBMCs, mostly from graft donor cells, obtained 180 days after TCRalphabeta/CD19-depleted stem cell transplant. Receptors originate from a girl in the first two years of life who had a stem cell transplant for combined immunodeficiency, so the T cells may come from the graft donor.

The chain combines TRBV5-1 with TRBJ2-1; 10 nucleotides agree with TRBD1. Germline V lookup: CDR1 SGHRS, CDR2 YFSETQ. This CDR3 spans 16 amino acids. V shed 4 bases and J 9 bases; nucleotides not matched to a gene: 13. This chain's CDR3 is CASSRKGTGDVGEQFF. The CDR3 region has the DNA TGCGCCAGCAGCCGAAAGGGGACAGGGGATGTGGGTGAGCAGTTCTTC.

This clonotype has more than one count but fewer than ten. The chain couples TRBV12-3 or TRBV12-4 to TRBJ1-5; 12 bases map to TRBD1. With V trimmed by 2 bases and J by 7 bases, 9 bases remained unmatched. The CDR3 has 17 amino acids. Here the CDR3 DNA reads TGTGCCAGCAGTTTAAAATGGGGGACAGGGGGCGAGCAGCCCCAGCATTTT. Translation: CASSLKWGTGGEQPQHF.

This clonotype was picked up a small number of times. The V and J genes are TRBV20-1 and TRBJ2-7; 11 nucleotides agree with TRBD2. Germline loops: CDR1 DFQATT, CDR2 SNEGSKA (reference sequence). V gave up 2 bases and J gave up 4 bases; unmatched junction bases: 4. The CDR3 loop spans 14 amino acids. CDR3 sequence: CSARPGTSGYEQYF. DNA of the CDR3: TGCAGTGCTAGACCCGGGACTAGCGGTTACGAGCAGTACTTC.

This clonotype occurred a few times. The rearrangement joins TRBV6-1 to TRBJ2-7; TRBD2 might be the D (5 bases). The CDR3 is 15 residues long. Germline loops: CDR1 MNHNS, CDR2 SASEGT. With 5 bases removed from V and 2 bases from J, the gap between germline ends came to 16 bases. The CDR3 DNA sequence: TGTGCCAGCAGTCTTAGAAGGACTTTCACCTACGAGCAGTACTTC. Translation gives CASSLRRTFTYEQYF.

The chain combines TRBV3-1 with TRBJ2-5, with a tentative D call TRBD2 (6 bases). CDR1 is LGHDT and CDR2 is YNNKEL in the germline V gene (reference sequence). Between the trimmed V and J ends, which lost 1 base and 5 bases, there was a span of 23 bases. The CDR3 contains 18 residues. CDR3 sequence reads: CASSQARDSRSTRETQYF. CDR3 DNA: TGTGCCAGCAGCCAAGCGCGGGACTCCCGATCGACGAGGGAGACCCAGTACTTC.

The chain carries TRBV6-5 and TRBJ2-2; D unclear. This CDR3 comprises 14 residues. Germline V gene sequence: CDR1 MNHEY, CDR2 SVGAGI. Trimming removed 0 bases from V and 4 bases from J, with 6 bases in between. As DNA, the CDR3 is TGTGCCAGCAGTTACTCGAAAGTCACCGGGGAGCTGTTTTTT. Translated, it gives CASSYSKVTGELFF.

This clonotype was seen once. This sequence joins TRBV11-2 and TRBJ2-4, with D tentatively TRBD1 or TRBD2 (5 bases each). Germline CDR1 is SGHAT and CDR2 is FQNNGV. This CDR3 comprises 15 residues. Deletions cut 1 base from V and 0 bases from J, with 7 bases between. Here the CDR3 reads CASSLGGTAKNIQYF. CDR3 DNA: TGTGCCAGCAGCTTAGGAGGGACAGCCAAAAACATTCAGTACTTC.

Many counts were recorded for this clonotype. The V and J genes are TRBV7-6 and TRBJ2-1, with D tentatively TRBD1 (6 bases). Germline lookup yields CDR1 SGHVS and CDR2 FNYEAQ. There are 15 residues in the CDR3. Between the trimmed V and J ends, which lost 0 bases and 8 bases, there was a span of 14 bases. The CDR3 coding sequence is TGTGCCAGCAGCTTAGCTTACAGGGTGGGGGATGAGCAGTTCTTC. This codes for CASSLAYRVGDEQFF.

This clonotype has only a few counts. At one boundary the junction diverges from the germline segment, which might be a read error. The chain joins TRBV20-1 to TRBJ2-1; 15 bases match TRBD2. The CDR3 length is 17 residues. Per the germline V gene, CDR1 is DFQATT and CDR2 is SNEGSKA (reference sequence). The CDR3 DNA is TGCTGTGCTAAAGGGACTAGCGGGGGGAATTCCTACAATGAGCAGTTCTTC. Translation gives CCAKGTSGGNSYNEQFF.

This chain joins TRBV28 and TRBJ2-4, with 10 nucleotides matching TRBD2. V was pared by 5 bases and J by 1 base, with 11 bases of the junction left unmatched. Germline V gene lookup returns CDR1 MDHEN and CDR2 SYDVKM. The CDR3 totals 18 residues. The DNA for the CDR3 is TGTGCCAGCAGTCCGCGATCAAAGCGGGGGGGGGCCAAAAACATTCAGTACTTC. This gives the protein CASSPRSKRGGAKNIQYF.

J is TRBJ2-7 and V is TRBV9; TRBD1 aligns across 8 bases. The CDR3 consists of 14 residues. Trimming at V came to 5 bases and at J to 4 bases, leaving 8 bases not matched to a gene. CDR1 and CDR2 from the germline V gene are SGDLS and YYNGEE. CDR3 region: CASSAGQGIYEQYF. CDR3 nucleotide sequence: TGTGCCAGCAGTGCTGGACAGGGAATATACGAGCAGTACTTC.

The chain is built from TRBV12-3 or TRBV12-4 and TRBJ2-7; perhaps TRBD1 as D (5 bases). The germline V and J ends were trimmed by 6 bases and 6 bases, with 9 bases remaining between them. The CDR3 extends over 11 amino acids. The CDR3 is CASRRGLEQYF. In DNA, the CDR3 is TGTGCCAGCAGAAGGGGTCTCGAGCAGTACTTC.

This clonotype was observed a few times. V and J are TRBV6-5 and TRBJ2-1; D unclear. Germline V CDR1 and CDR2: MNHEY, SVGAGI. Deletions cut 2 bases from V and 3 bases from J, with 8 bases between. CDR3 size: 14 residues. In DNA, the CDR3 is TGTGCCAGCAGTTACGGCGAATACTACAATGAGCAGTTCTTC. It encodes CASSYGEYYNEQFF.

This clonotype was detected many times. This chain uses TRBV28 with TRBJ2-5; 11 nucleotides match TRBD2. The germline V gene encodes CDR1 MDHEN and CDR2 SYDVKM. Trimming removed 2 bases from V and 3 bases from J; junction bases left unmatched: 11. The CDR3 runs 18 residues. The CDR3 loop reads CASSLPLLVTSGEETQYF. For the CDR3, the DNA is TGTGCCAGCAGTTTACCCCTGCTCGTGACTAGCGGGGAAGAGACCCAGTACTTC.

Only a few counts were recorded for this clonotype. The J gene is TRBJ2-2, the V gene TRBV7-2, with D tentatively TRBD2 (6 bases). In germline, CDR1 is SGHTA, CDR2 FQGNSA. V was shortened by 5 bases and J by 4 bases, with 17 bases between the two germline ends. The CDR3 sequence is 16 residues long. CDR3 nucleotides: TGTGCCAGCAGCAGCCATGGGGGGTCCTCCACCGGGGAGCTGTTTTTT. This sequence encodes CASSSHGGSSTGELFF.

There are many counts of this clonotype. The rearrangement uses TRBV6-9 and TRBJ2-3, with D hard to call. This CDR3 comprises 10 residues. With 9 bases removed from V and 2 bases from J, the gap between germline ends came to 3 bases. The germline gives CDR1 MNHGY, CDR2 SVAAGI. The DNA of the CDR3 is TGTGCCAGAGCCACAGATACGCAGTATTTT. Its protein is CARATDTQYF.

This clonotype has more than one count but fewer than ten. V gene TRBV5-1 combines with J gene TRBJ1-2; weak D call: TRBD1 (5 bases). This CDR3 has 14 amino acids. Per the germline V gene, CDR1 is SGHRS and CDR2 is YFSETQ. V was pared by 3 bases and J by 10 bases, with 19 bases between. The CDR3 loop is CASSSGTYIRDYTF. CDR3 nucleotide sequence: TGCGCCAGCAGCTCCGGGACGTACATTCGGGACTACACCTTC. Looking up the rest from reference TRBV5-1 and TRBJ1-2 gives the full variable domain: KAGVTQTPRYLIKTRGQQVTLSCSPISGHRSVSWYQQTPGQGLQFLFEYFSETQRNKGNFPGRFSGRQFSNSRSEMNVSTLELGDSALYLCASSSGTYIRDYTFGSGTRLTVV.

This chain's CDR3 is CASSFLGDSYEQYF. The CDR3 DNA reads TGTGCCAGCAGCTTCCTTGGGGACTCCTACGAGCAGTACTTC. The gene calls are TRBV7-2 and TRBJ2-7; D remains unclear. This CDR3 has 14 residues. The V end was cut by 3 bases, the J end by 0 bases, with 9 bases between. The germline V gene encodes CDR1 SGHTA and CDR2 FQGNSA.

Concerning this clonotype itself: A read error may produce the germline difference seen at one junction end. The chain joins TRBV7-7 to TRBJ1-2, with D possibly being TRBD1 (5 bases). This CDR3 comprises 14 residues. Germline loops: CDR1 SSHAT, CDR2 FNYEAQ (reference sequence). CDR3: CASSPYQGTDGHTF. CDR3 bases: TGTGCTAGCAGCCCCTACCAGGGAACGGACGGCCACACCTTC.

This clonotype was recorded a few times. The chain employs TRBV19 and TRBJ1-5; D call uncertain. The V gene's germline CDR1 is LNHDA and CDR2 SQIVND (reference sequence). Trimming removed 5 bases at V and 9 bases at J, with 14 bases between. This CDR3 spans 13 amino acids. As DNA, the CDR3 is TGTGCCAGTAGTGGACCTTCCGGGCGGCCCCAGCATTTT. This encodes CASSGPSGRPQHF. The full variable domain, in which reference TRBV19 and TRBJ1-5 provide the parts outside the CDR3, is DGGITQSPKYLFRKEGQNVTLSCEQNLNHDAMYWYRQDPGQGLRLIYYSQIVNDFQKGDIAEGYSVSREKKESFPLTVTSAQKNPTAFYLCASSGPSGRPQHFGDGTRLSIL.

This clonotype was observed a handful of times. For the CDR3, the DNA is TGCGCCAGCAGCTGGGAAGCTTACAATGAGCAGTTCTTC. As protein: CASSWEAYNEQFF. The gene calls are TRBV5-1 and TRBJ2-1, with unresolved D. Germline CDR1 reads SGHRS; CDR2 reads YFSETQ. The CDR3 extends over 13 amino acids. The V and J ends lost 3 bases and 4 bases respectively, with 8 bases between them.

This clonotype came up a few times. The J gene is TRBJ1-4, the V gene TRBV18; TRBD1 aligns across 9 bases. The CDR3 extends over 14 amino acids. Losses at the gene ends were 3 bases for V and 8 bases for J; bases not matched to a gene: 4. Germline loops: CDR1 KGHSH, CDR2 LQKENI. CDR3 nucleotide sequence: TGTGCCAGCTCACCGATACAGGGGGCGGAAAAACTGTTTTTT. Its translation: CASSPIQGAEKLFF.

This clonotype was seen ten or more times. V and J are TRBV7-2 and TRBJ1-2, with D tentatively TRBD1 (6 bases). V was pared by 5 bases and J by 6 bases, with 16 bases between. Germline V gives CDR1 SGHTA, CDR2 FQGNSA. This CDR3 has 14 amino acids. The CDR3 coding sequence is TGTGCCAGCAGCCGCGCAACAGGGTTAGATGGCTACACCTTC. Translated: CASSRATGLDGYTF. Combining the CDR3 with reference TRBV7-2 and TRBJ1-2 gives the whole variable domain GAGVSQSPSNKVTEKGKDVELRCDPISGHTALYWYRQSLGQGLEFLIYFQGNSAPDKSGLPSDRFSAERTGGSVSTLTIQRTQQEDSAVYLCASSRATGLDGYTFGSGTRLTVV.

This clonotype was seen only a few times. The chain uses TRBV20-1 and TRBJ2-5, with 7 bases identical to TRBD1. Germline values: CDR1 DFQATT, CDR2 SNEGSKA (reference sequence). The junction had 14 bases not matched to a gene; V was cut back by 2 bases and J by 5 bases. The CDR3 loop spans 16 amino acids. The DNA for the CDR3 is TGCAGTGCTAGACTTGCGAGTCAGGGGGAAAAGGAGACCCAGTACTTC. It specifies CSARLASQGEKETQYF.

The CDR3 loop is CASSFPEDTDTQYF. The CDR3 DNA sequence: TGTGCCAGCAGCTTCCCGGAGGACACAGATACGCAGTATTTT. The genes are TRBV7-9 and TRBJ2-3, with a weak D call TRBD2 (5 bases). The CDR3 is 14 amino acids. The germline V and J ends were trimmed by 3 bases and 2 bases, with 9 bases remaining between them. The germline CDR1 and CDR2 sequences are SEHNR and FQNEAQ (reference sequence).

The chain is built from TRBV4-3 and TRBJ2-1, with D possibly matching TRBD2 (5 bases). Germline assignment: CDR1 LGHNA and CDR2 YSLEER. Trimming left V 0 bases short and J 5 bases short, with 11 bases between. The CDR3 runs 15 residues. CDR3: CASSQDRRGNNEQFF. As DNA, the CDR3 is TGCGCCAGCAGCCAAGATCGTAGAGGGAACAATGAGCAGTTCTTC.

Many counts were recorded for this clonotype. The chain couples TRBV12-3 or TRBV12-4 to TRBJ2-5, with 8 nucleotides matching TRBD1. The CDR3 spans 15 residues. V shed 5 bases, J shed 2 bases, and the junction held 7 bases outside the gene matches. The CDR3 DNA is TGTGCCAGCAGTCAGGACAGGGAAGAACAAGAGACCCAGTACTTC. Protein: CASSQDREEQETQYF.

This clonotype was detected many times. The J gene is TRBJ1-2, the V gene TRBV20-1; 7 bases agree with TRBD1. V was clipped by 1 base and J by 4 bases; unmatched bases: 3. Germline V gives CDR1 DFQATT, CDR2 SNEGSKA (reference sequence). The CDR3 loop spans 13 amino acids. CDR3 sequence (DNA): TGCAGTGCTAGAGTCAGGGGGATCTATGGCTACACCTTC. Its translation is CSARVRGIYGYTF.

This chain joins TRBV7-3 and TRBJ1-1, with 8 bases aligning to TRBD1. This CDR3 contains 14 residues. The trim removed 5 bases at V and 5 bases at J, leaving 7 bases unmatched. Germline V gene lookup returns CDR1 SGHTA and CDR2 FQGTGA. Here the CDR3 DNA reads TGTGCCAGCAGCCAGGACAGGGACGGAACTGAAGCTTTCTTT. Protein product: CASSQDRDGTEAFF. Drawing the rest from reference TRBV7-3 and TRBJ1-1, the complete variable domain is GAGVSQTPSNKVTEKGKYVELRCDPISGHTALYWYRQSLGQGPEFLIYFQGTGAADDSGLPNDRFFAVRPEGSVSTLKIQRTERGDSAVYLCASSQDRDGTEAFFGQGTRLTVV.